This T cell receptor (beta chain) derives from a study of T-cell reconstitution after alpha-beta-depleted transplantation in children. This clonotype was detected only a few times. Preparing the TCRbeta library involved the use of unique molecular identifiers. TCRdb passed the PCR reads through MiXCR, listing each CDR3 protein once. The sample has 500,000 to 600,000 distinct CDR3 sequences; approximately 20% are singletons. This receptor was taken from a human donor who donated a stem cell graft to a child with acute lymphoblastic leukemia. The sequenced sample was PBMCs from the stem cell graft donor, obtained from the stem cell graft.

The CDR3 region has the DNA TGTGCCAGCAGTCCAATAGCGTGGAGCACAGATACGCAGTATTTT. As protein: CASSPIAWSTDTQYF. J is TRBJ2-3 and V is TRBV27; D is perhaps TRBD2 (5 bases). Germline CDR1 MNHEY, CDR2 SMNVEV (reference sequence). The CDR3 has 15 residues. The ends were cut back, 5 bases at V and 0 bases at J, with 12 bases in the middle.